The entry below describes one T cell receptor beta chain. Its antigen remains unidentified. This specimen comes from a study of CD8 T cells in ankylosing spondylitis. The V gene's germline CDR1 is MNHEY and CDR2 SVGEGT. Losses at the gene ends were 4 bases for V and 7 bases for J; bases not matched to a gene: 16. The CDR3 contains 17 residues. Quantitative barcoded 5'-RACE was used to prepare TCR beta libraries. Via MiXCR, TCRdb re-called the 5' RACE reads, giving one row per CDR3 protein. The table has about 450,000 distinct CDR3 sequences, roughly a quarter seen once. General study findings and limits: As for the disease-linked clones, they showed a CD8+ phenotype and occurred at relatively low frequencies in peripheral blood. Fewer than 10 highly homologous variants formed a TCR beta motif that appeared characteristic of ankylosing spondylitis blood. The authors reported significant enrichment of disease-linked clones in matched ankylosing spondylitis synovial fluid.

This rearrangement joins TRBV6-2 or TRBV6-3 to TRBJ2-1; TRBD2 aligns across 7 bases. This TCR came from a male donor with ankylosing spondylitis. Sequenced: blood, either unsorted or a sorted T cell fraction (not recorded which). For the CDR3, the DNA is TGTGCCAGCAGTTCTTGGACTAGACCCTTAACCGGGAATGAGCAGTTCTTC. Amino acid sequence: CASSSWTRPLTGNEQFF.